This T cell receptor beta chain was recovered during a study of response to subunit inactivated influenza vaccine. General observations from the study: The authors suggested that every seasonal influenza vaccination recruits few new T cells.

One entry per CDR3 protein results from TCRdb running MiXCR on the RT-PCR reads. In the table there are about 700,000 distinct CDR3 sequences, 13% to 15% of which are singletons. V was pared by 6 bases and J by 4 bases, with 22 bases between. The germline CDR1 and CDR2 sequences are DFQATT and SNEGSKA (reference sequence). This CDR3 comprises 16 residues. This clonotype was detected a few times. Antigen unknown. The chain joins TRBV20-1 to TRBJ2-1; perhaps TRBD2 as D (6 bases). The receptor comes from a man aged 45-65 years who received an inactivated influenza vaccine. This specimen was PBMCs from blood, taken about 14 days before vaccination. CDR3 sequence reads: CSAQTRGTYTYNEQFF. The CDR3 DNA sequence: TGCAGTGCCCAAACCCGAGGGACTTATACGTACAATGAGCAGTTCTTC.